This T cell receptor beta chain came from a study of blood T cell repertoires in COVID-19. The germline V gene encodes CDR1 GTSNPN and CDR2 SVGIG (reference sequence). V was clipped by 3 bases and J by 8 bases, with 16 bases between them. The CDR3 is made up of 13 amino acids. Under the authors' procedure: Using reference gene primer amplification, nucleated cell counts were estimated. The method was immunoSEQ multiplex PCR; TCRdb's version includes in-frame clones alone and lacks a portion of them. That table supplies the V and J calls and clone size; D and trimming were determined from the DNA. The sample has approximately 300,000 clones, approximately 90% seen once.

J is TRBJ1-2 and V is TRBV30; weak D call: TRBD1 (6 bases). Sequencing was done on a sample of peripheral blood. The sequence was obtained from a woman aged 40 to 55 with acute or convalescent COVID-19. CDR3 nucleotide sequence: TGTGCCTGGAGCCTGCAGGGGTTGGGGGGCTACACCTTC. It is translated as CAWSLQGLGGYTF.